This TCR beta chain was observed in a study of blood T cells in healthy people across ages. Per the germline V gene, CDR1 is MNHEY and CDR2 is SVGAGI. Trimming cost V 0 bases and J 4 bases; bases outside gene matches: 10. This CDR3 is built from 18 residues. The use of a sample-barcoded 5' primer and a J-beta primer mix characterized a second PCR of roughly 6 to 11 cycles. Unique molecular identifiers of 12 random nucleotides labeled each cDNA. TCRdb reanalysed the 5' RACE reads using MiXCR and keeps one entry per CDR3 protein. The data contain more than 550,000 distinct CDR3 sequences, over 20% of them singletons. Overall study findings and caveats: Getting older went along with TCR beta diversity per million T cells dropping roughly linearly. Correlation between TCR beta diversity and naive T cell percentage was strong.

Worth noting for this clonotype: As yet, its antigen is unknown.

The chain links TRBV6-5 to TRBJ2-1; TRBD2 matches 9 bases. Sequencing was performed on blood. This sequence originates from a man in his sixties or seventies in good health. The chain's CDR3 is CASSYSGLARQRYNEQFF. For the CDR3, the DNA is TGTGCCAGCAGTTACTCCGGACTAGCGAGACAAAGGTACAATGAGCAGTTCTTC.